This TCR beta chain appears in the sequencing data of a study of control samples from healthy donors and cancer patients. CDR1 is MDHEN and CDR2 is SYDVKM in the germline V gene. The CDR3 loop spans 14 amino acids. The ends were cut back, 5 bases at V and 4 bases at J, with 14 bases in the middle. Generated by immunoSEQ multiplex PCR, the TCRdb table keeps only in-frame clones and is missing some. The repertoire includes about 160,000 clones, 92% of them detected once, and 0.65% to 0.75% sits in the top ten. This clone was observed once. The genes are TRBV28 and TRBJ1-1; D is perhaps TRBD1 (6 bases). Sequencing input: blood. The origin of this receptor is a woman aged 25 to 45 in good health. CDR3 amino acids: CASSPTGASTEAFF. The CDR3 DNA sequence: TGTGCCAGCAGTCCCACGGGGGCTAGCACTGAAGCTTTCTTT.